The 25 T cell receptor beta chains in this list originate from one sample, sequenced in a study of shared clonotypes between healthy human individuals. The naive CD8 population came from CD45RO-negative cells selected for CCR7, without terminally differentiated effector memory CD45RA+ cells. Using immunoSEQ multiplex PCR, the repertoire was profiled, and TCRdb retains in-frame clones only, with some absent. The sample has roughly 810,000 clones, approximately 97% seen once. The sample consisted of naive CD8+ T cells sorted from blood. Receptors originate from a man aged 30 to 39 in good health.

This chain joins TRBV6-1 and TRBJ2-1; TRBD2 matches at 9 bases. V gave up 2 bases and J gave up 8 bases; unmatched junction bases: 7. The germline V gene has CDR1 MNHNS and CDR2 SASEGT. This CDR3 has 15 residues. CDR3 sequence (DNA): TGTGCCAGCAGTGAAAATGTAGCGGGAGTTCATGAGCAGTTCTTC. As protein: CASSENVAGVHEQFF.

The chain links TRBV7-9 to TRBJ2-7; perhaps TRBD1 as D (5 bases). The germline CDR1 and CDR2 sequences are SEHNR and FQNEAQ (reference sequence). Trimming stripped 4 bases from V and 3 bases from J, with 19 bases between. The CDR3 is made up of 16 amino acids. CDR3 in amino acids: CASSSGSRIRHYEQYF. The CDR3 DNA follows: TGTGCCAGCAGCTCAGGGTCCCGAATTCGACACTACGAGCAGTACTTC.

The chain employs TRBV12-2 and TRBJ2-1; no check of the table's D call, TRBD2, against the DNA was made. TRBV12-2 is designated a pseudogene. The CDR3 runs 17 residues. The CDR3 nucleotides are TGTGCAAGTCGCTTAGCGCGGGGGACTAGCGGGACAAATGAGCAGTTCTTC. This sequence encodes CASRLARGTSGTNEQFF.

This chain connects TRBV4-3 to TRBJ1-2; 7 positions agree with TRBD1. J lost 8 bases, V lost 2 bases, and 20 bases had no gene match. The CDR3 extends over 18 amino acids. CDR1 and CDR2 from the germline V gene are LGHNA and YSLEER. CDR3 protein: CASSQREAGTEELEGYTF. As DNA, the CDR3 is TGCGCCAGCAGCCAAAGGGAAGCGGGGACAGAGGAATTGGAAGGCTACACCTTC.

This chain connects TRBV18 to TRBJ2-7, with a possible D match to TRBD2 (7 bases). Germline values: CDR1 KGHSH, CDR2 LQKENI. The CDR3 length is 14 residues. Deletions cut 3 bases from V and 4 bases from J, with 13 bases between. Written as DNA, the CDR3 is TGTGCCAGCTCACCCGGGGGGCCTTTTTACGAGCAGTACTTC. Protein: CASSPGGPFYEQYF.

In nucleotides, the CDR3 is TGTGCCAGCACCCTAGGGGGACTAGCGGGAGGGATCTCCTACGAGCAGTACTTC. It codes for CASTLGGLAGGISYEQYF. The chain couples TRBV28 to TRBJ2-7; TRBD2 matches 16 bases. The CDR3 loop spans 18 amino acids. Germline assignment: CDR1 MDHEN and CDR2 SYDVKM. The V and J ends lost 7 bases and 0 bases, in that order; junction bases with no gene match: 9.

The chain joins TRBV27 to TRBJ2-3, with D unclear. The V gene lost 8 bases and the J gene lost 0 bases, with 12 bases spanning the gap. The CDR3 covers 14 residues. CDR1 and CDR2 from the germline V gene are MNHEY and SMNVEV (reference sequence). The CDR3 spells CASWVAGSTDTQYF. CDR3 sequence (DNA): TGTGCCAGCTGGGTCGCCGGGAGCACAGATACGCAGTATTTT.

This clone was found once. CDR3 protein: CASSGGTSGSRNNEQFF. The CDR3 DNA reads TGTGCCAGCAGCGGAGGGACTAGCGGGAGCCGTAACAATGAGCAGTTCTTC. The chain employs TRBV9 and TRBJ2-1, with 14 nucleotides matching TRBD2. The CDR3 runs 17 residues. Germline values: CDR1 SGDLS, CDR2 YYNGEE. Trimming at V came to 3 bases and at J to 5 bases, leaving 7 bases not matched to a gene.

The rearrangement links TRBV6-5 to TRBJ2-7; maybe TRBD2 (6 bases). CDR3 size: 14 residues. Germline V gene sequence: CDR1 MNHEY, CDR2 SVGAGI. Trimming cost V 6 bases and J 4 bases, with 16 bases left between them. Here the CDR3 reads CASSLTGDLYEQYF. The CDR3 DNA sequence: TGTGCCAGCAGCTTGACGGGAGACCTGTACGAGCAGTACTTC.

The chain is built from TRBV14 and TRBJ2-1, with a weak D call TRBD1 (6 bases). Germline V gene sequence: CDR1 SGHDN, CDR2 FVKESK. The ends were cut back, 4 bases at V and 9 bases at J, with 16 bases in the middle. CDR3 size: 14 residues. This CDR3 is CASSPSRGHVEQFF. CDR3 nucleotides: TGTGCCAGCAGCCCATCCAGGGGACACGTTGAGCAGTTCTTC.

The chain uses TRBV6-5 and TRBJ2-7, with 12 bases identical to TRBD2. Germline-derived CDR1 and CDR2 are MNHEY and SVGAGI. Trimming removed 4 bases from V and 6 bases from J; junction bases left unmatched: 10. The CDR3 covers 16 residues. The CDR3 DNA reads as TGTGCCAGCAGTTCCTCCGGGGAGGGACTAGCGGGCGAGCAGTACTTC. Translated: CASSSSGEGLAGEQYF.

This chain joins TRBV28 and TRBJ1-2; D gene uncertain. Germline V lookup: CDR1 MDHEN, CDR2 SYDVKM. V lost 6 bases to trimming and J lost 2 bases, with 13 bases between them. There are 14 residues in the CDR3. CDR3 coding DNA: TGTGCCAGCAGAGTTCTCCGCCCAAACTATGGCTACACCTTC. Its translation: CASRVLRPNYGYTF.

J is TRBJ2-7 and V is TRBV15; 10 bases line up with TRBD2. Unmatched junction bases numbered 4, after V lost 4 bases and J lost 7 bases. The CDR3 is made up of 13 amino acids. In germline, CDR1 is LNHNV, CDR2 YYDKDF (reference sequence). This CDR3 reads CATSTGLASEQYF. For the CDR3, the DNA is TGTGCCACCAGCACGGGACTAGCGAGTGAGCAGTACTTC.

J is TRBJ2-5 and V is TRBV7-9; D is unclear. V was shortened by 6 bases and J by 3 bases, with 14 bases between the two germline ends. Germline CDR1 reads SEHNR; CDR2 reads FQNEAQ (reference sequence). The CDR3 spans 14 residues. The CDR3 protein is CASRDPGPKETQYF. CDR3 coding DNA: TGTGCCAGCAGAGACCCCGGACCTAAAGAGACCCAGTACTTC.

CDR3 nucleotides: TGTGCCAGCAGCTCTCTACTCGGTACCTTAGCGGGACACGGCGATGAGCAGTTCTTC. It translates to CASSSLLGTLAGHGDEQFF. The rearrangement joins TRBV7-9 to TRBJ2-1; 8 positions agree with TRBD2. The CDR3 consists of 19 residues. Germline V gene data show CDR1 as SEHNR and CDR2 as FQNEAQ (reference sequence). V lost 4 bases to trimming and J lost 8 bases; unmatched junction nucleotides: 22.

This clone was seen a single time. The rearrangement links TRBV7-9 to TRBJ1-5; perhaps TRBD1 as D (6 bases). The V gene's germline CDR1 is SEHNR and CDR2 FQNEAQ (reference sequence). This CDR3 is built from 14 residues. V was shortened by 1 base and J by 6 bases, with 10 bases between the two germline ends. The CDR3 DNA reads TGTGCCAGCAGCTTAGGGACAGTGAGTCAGCCCCAGCATTTT. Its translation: CASSLGTVSQPQHF.

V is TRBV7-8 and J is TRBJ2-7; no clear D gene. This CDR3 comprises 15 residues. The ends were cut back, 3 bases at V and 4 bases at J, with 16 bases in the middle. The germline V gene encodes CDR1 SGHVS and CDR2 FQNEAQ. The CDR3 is CASSLPPGPSYEQYF. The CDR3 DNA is TGTGCCAGCAGCTTGCCTCCGGGCCCAAGTTACGAGCAGTACTTC. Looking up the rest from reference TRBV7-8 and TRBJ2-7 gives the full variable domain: GAGVSQSPRYKVAKRGQDVALRCDPISGHVSLFWYQQALGQGPEFLTYFQNEAQLDKSGLPSDRFFAERPEGSVSTLKIQRTQQEDSAVYLCASSLPPGPSYEQYFGPGTRLTVT.

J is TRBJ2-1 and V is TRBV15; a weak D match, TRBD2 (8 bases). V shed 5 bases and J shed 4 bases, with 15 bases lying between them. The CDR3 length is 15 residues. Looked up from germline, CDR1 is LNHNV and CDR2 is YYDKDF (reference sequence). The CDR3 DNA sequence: TGTGCCACCAGCGTAGCGGGACAGCAATACAATGAGCAGTTCTTC. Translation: CATSVAGQQYNEQFF.

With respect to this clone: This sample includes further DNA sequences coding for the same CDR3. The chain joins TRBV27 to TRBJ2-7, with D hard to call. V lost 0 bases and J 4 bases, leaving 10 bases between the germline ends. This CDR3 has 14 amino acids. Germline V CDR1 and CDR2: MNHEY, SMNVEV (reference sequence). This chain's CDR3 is CASSLSGSAYEQYF. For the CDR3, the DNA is TGTGCCAGCAGTTTATCGGGATCAGCTTACGAGCAGTACTTC.

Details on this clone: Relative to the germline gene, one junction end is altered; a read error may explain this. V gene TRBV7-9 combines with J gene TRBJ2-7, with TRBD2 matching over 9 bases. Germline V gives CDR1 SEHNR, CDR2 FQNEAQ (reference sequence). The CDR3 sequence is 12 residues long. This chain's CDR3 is CASSPSGQREDF. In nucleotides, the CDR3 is TGTGCCAGCAGCCCTAGTGGCCAGCGGGAGGACTTC.

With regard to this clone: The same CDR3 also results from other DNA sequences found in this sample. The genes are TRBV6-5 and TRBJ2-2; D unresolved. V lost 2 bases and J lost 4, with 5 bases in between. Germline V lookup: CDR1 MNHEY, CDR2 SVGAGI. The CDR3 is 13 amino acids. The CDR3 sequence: CASSYTVTGELFF. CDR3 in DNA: TGTGCCAGCAGTTACACAGTCACCGGGGAGCTGTTTTTT.

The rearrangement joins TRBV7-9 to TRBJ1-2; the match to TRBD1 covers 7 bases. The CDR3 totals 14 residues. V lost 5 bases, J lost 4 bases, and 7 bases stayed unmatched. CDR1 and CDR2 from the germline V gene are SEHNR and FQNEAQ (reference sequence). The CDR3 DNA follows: TGTGCCAGCAGCGACCGGGACAGCTTCTATGGCTACACCTTC. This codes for CASSDRDSFYGYTF.

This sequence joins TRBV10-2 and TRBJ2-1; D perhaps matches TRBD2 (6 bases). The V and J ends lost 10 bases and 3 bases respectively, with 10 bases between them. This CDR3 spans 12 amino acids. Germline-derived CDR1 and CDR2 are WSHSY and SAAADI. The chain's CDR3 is CATRLGYNEQFF. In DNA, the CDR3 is TGCGCCACCCGACTAGGCTACAATGAGCAGTTCTTC.

The CDR3 DNA reads as TGCAGCGTTGAATTCGGGACAGGTACAGGTGAGCAGTTCTTC. Encoded protein: CSVEFGTGTGEQFF. The V call is TRBV29-1, the J call TRBJ2-1, with 8 positions matching TRBD1. The CDR3 length is 14 residues. V lost 2 bases to trimming and J lost 9 bases; unmatched junction nucleotides: 9. CDR1 and CDR2 from the germline V gene are SQVTM and ANQGSEA.

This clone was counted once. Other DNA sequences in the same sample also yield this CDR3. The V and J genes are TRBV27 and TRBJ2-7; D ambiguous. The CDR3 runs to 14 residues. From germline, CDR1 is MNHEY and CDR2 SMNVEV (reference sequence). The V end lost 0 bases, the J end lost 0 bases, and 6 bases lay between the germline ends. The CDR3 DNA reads TGTGCCAGCAGTTTATCGAGAAGCTCCTACGAGCAGTACTTC. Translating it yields CASSLSRSSYEQYF.